The 19 T cell receptor beta chains in this list originate from one sample, sequenced in a study of blood T cell repertoires in COVID-19. The repertoire was sequenced with immunoSEQ multiplex PCR; TCRdb's copy has only in-frame clones and lacks some. This table holds about 190,000 clones, 70% to 90% found once. Input material: peripheral blood. These receptors were collected from a woman in her 70s with active or convalescent COVID-19.

This clone was seen just once. The CDR3 DNA is TGTGCCAGCAGTGAATGGGGCGGGAGAACCAAAAACATTCAGTACTTC. This translates into CASSEWGGRTKNIQYF. This chain uses TRBV6-1 with TRBJ2-4; TRBD2 matches 7 bases. Germline-derived CDR1 and CDR2 are MNHNS and SASEGT. Germline trimming cut 2 bases from V and 2 bases from J; bases unmatched to any gene: 6. The CDR3 runs 16 residues.

The genes are TRBV5-1 and TRBJ1-1; D possibly corresponds to TRBD1 (5 bases). The CDR3 is 16 amino acids. Trimming pared 3 bases from V and 1 base from J, leaving 16 bases between. CDR1 SGHRS and CDR2 YFSETQ come from the germline V gene. CDR3 protein: CASSSDDRRPNTEAFF. The CDR3 DNA reads TGCGCCAGCAGCTCCGACGACAGAAGACCGAACACTGAAGCTTTCTTT.

The V and J genes are TRBV11-3 and TRBJ2-3; the D is unclear. This CDR3 is 11 amino acids long. Germline V lookup: CDR1 SGHNT, CDR2 YENEEA. Trimming took off 4 bases at V and 5 bases at J, with 4 bases between the two ends. This CDR3 reads CASSYGDTQYF. The CDR3 nucleotides are TGTGCCAGCAGCTACGGAGATACGCAGTATTTT.

The V and J genes are TRBV5-1 and TRBJ2-3, with D maybe TRBD2 (6 bases). The germline V gene has CDR1 SGHRS and CDR2 YFSETQ. The V gene lost 3 bases and the J gene lost 4 bases, with 18 bases spanning the gap. This CDR3 has 16 amino acids. Written as DNA, the CDR3 is TGCGCCAGCAGCTACCGGCTGACTAGTCCTCCAGATACGCAGTATTTT. As protein: CASSYRLTSPPDTQYF.

This clone was detected once. The rearrangement uses TRBV5-1 and TRBJ2-1; D unclear. CDR3 size: 13 residues. The V gene's germline CDR1 is SGHRS and CDR2 YFSETQ. V lost 4 bases and J 4 bases, leaving 9 bases between the germline ends. This CDR3 is CASSSDSYNEQFF. The DNA for the CDR3 is TGCGCCAGCAGCAGCGACTCGTACAATGAGCAGTTCTTC.

V usage is TRBV6-5 and J usage is TRBJ1-2, with TRBD1 matching over 10 bases. The CDR3 length is 14 residues. Germline CDR1 and CDR2: MNHEY and SVGAGI. The trim removed 7 bases at V and 4 bases at J, leaving 6 bases unmatched. DNA of the CDR3: TGTGCCAGCATGACGACAGGGGGCGTCTATGGCTACACCTTC. This encodes CASMTTGGVYGYTF.

CDR3 sequence reads: CASSFRSHRYQETQYF. CDR3 DNA sequence: TGTGCCAGCAGTTTCCGCTCCCACCGGTACCAAGAGACCCAGTACTTC. The chain couples TRBV25-1 to TRBJ2-5; D not resolved. CDR3 length equals 16 residues. V was shortened by 5 bases and J by 0 bases, with 16 bases between the two germline ends. Germline lookup yields CDR1 MGHDK and CDR2 SYGVNS.

This clone has more than one count but fewer than ten. The chain joins TRBV7-3 to TRBJ2-7; TRBD1 matches 8 bases. Trimming took 0 bases from V and 5 from J; bases not matched to a gene: 18. The CDR3 runs 19 residues. The germline CDR1 and CDR2 sequences are SGHTA and FQGTGA. In DNA form, the CDR3 reads TGTGCCAGCAGCTTAACGAATAAGGCGGGACAGGCGATCGCGGACGAGCAGTACTTC. This sequence encodes CASSLTNKAGQAIADEQYF.

V usage is TRBV19 and J usage is TRBJ2-1; 7 bases line up with TRBD2. Germline V lookup: CDR1 LNHDA, CDR2 SQIVND (reference sequence). This CDR3 contains 13 residues. Losses at the gene ends were 6 bases for V and 8 bases for J; bases not matched to a gene: 7. CDR3 sequence: CASSGWEGDEQFF. In DNA, the CDR3 is TGTGCCAGTAGCGGTTGGGAGGGCGATGAGCAGTTCTTC.

The chain carries TRBV7-6 and TRBJ2-7; 8 bases fit TRBD2. This CDR3 spans 14 amino acids. Germline CDR1 and CDR2: SGHVS and FNYEAQ. V was clipped by 5 bases and J by 0 bases; unmatched bases: 3. As DNA, the CDR3 is TGTGCCAGCAGCGAAGCGGGAGTCTCCTACGAGCAGTACTTC. Residues: CASSEAGVSYEQYF.

The V gene is TRBV28, the J gene TRBJ2-5; 9 bases fit TRBD1. The V gene's germline CDR1 is MDHEN and CDR2 SYDVKM. This CDR3 has 15 amino acids. The V gene end was trimmed by 8 bases and the J gene end by 5 bases; junction bases not matched to a gene: 12. CDR3 loop: CASSFGGQGRETQYF. Here the CDR3 DNA reads TGTGCCAGCTCCTTTGGCGGACAGGGGAGGGAGACCCAGTACTTC.

J is TRBJ2-7 and V is TRBV28; 9 nucleotides line up with TRBD1. CDR3 length: 16 residues. Trimming removed 3 bases from V and 2 bases from J; junction bases left unmatched: 8. Per the germline V gene, CDR1 is MDHEN and CDR2 is SYDVKM. Written as DNA, the CDR3 is TGTGCCAGCAGTTTGGGGTGGGACAGGGCCACCTACGAGCAGTACTTC. Translated, it gives CASSLGWDRATYEQYF.

The chain carries TRBV12-5 and TRBJ2-1, with a tentative D call TRBD1 (5 bases). This CDR3 region has 12 residues. Germline CDR1 reads LGHNT; CDR2 reads FRNRAP. V dropped 4 bases and J dropped 6 bases, with 7 bases sitting between them. The CDR3 nucleotides are TGTGCTAGTGGTTCAAGGGGCAATGAGCAGTTCTTC. Translating gives CASGSRGNEQFF.

This clone was picked up one time. The J gene is TRBJ2-1, the V gene TRBV27; the D is unclear. This CDR3 has 14 amino acids. Germline CDR1 MNHEY, CDR2 SMNVEV (reference sequence). Trimming took 2 bases from V and 6 from J, leaving 11 bases between them. The CDR3 reads CASSLTPSGNEQFF. CDR3 DNA: TGTGCCAGCAGTTTAACCCCTTCGGGCAATGAGCAGTTCTTC.

V usage is TRBV7-9 and J usage is TRBJ2-3, with D hard to call. The CDR3 consists of 13 residues. The germline CDR1 and CDR2 sequences are SEHNR and FQNEAQ (reference sequence). V was shortened by 5 bases and J by 5 bases, with 11 bases between the two germline ends. CDR3 in amino acids: CASSLTNRDTQYF. CDR3 DNA sequence: TGTGCCAGCAGCCTCACTAATCGAGATACGCAGTATTTT.

The V gene is TRBV6-1, the J gene TRBJ2-1; D not resolved. The germline V and J ends were trimmed by 2 bases and 0 bases, with 8 bases remaining between them. The CDR3 runs 15 residues. Germline values: CDR1 MNHNS, CDR2 SASEGT. The CDR3 region has the DNA TGTGCCAGCAGTGAATACTCCATCTCCTACAATGAGCAGTTCTTC. It is translated as CASSEYSISYNEQFF.

The V and J genes are TRBV28 and TRBJ1-4; 10 bases map to TRBD1. CDR1 and CDR2 (germline): MDHEN, SYDVKM. The V and J ends lost 6 bases and 6 bases, in that order; junction bases with no gene match: 7. The CDR3 contains 15 residues. The CDR3 is CASSPGGTGDEKLFF. The DNA of the CDR3 is TGTGCCAGCAGCCCAGGGGGGACAGGGGATGAAAAACTGTTTTTT.

This clone appeared a single time. The J gene is TRBJ2-3, the V gene TRBV30, with D possibly TRBD1 on 6 matching bases. The V end was cut by 0 bases, the J end by 2 bases, with 9 bases between. This CDR3 contains 14 residues. Germline CDR1 is GTSNPN and CDR2 is SVGIG (reference sequence). This chain's CDR3 is CAWSVDRITDTQYF. The CDR3 region has the DNA TGTGCCTGGAGTGTTGACAGGATCACAGATACGCAGTATTTT. Filled out from reference TRBV30 and TRBJ2-3, the complete variable domain reads SQTIHQWPATLVQPVGSPLSLECTVEGTSNPNLYWYRQAAGRGLQLLFYSVGIGQISSEVPQNLSASRPQDRQFILSSKKLLLSDSGFYLCAWSVDRITDTQYFGPGTRLTVL.

The genes are TRBV5-1 and TRBJ2-1, with 10 bases aligning to TRBD2. The CDR3 spans 16 residues. Germline V gene lookup returns CDR1 SGHRS and CDR2 YFSETQ. Trimming took 2 bases from V and 3 from J; bases not matched to a gene: 5. DNA of the CDR3: TGCGCCAGCAGCTTAAGCGGGAGGGCCGTCTACAATGAGCAGTTCTTC. It translates to CASSLSGRAVYNEQFF.